This T cell receptor (beta chain) was sequenced in a study of blood T cell repertoires in COVID-19. Study details: Sites across the United States, Italy and Spain contributed samples from acute and convalescent COVID-19. PBMCs, B-cell-depleted T cells, or T cells provided the cDNA or gDNA that made up the material.

From germline, CDR1 is LGHNA and CDR2 YSLEER. This CDR3 region has 16 residues. V was clipped by 0 bases and J by 2 bases, with 13 bases between them. The protocol was immunoSEQ multiplex PCR, while the TCRdb copy is restricted to in-frame clones and leaves out a portion. The sample records just over 60,000 clones, approximately 80% being singletons. The rearrangement links TRBV4-3 to TRBJ1-2, with TRBD1 as a possible D gene (6 bases). The origin of this receptor is a man between 60 and 75 years old with acute or convalescent COVID-19. The sequenced material came from peripheral blood. This chain's CDR3 is CASSQEYWTDNYGYTF. DNA for the CDR3: TGCGCCAGCAGCCAAGAATACTGGACAGACAACTATGGCTACACCTTC.